The 15 T cell receptor beta chains given below trace back to one sample, sequenced in a study of blood T cell repertoires in COVID-19. Clones were read by immunoSEQ multiplex PCR, and TCRdb kept only the in-frame ones, dropping some. The sample contains around 300,000 clones, 89% of which appear only once. The sample consisted of peripheral blood. Every receptor here comes from a woman in her 40s who had recovered from COVID-19.

This chain uses TRBV10-1 with TRBJ2-1, with D uncertain. Looked up from germline, CDR1 is WNHNN and CDR2 is SYGVQD (reference sequence). The CDR3 sequence is 13 residues long. V was clipped by 4 bases and J by 6 bases, with 10 bases between them. CDR3 amino acids: CASSGSVGNEQFF. CDR3 sequence (DNA): TGCGCCAGCAGTGGGAGCGTCGGCAATGAGCAGTTCTTC.

On this clone itself: At one end, the junction sequence differs from germline, possibly due to a read error. The chain couples TRBV5-1 to TRBJ1-5, with D possibly being TRBD1 (5 bases). The CDR3 extends over 15 amino acids. Germline-derived CDR1 and CDR2 are SGHRS and YFSETQ. CDR3 bases: TGCGCCCGCAGCTTGGGGGGGGGACTCCATCAGCCCCAGCATTTT. Encoded protein: CARSLGGGLHQPQHF.

The chain is built from TRBV4-1 and TRBJ2-3; TRBD2 might be the D (6 bases). V was trimmed by 0 bases and J by 4 bases, leaving 14 bases between them. This CDR3 spans 16 amino acids. Germline-derived CDR1 and CDR2 are MGHRA and YSYEKL. CDR3 residues: CASSQDRGLEADTQYF. The DNA for the CDR3 is TGCGCCAGCAGCCAAGATCGGGGACTGGAGGCAGATACGCAGTATTTT.

The J gene is TRBJ1-1, the V gene TRBV27; possibly TRBD1 for D (5 bases). V was shortened by 4 bases and J by 5 bases, with 8 bases between the two germline ends. The length of the CDR3 is 12 residues. The germline V gene encodes CDR1 MNHEY and CDR2 SMNVEV (reference sequence). The chain's CDR3 is CASSSTETEAFF. CDR3 bases: TGTGCCAGCAGTTCGACAGAGACTGAAGCTTTCTTT.

This chain joins TRBV6-5 and TRBJ2-1; D possibly corresponds to TRBD1 (5 bases). The germline V gene encodes CDR1 MNHEY and CDR2 SVGAGI. The CDR3 runs 15 residues. The V end was cut by 7 bases, the J end by 4 bases, with 17 bases between. The chain's CDR3 is CASTEGWGQYNEQFF. In nucleotides, the CDR3 is TGTGCCAGCACCGAAGGGTGGGGCCAGTACAATGAGCAGTTCTTC.

This clone was counted a single time. The chain joins TRBV5-1 to TRBJ2-7; 9 bases fit TRBD1. J gave up 3 bases and V 3 bases, and 13 bases lay outside the gene matches. The V gene's germline CDR1 is SGHRS and CDR2 YFSETQ. The CDR3 loop spans 17 amino acids. CDR3: CASSWGQGGSGYYEQYF. CDR3 DNA sequence: TGCGCCAGCAGCTGGGGACAGGGAGGGAGTGGGTACTACGAGCAGTACTTC.

This clone was observed a single time. The chain carries TRBV28 and TRBJ2-7; TRBD1 matches 8 bases. The CDR3 contains 15 residues. CDR1 is MDHEN, CDR2 SYDVKM, per germline. With 6 bases clipped from V and 5 bases from J, the junction kept 12 bases outside the gene matches. This CDR3 is CASSYRDRSFDEQYF. The CDR3 DNA sequence: TGTGCCAGCAGCTACCGGGACAGGTCTTTCGACGAGCAGTACTTC.

This chain connects TRBV2 to TRBJ2-1, with D perhaps TRBD2 (5 bases). The V gene's germline CDR1 is SNHLY and CDR2 FYNNEI. The CDR3 has 14 amino acids. Trimming pared 6 bases from V and 6 bases from J, leaving 15 bases between. For the CDR3, the DNA is TGTGCCAGCAGAGAGGGAACCACCGCCAATGAGCAGTTCTTC. It translates to CASREGTTANEQFF.

The chain joins TRBV10-3 to TRBJ2-3; weak D call: TRBD2 (6 bases). Germline V gene lookup returns CDR1 ENHRY and CDR2 SYGVKD. CDR3 size: 17 residues. The V end was cut by 0 bases, the J end by 5 bases, with 18 bases between. CDR3 sequence reads: CAISESLAEGWRDTQYF. In DNA form, the CDR3 reads TGTGCCATCAGTGAGTCGTTAGCGGAGGGTTGGAGAGATACGCAGTATTTT.

This rearrangement joins TRBV19 to TRBJ2-5, with 7 bases identical to TRBD1. The V segment lost 6 bases and the J segment 5 bases; nucleotides outside the gene matches: 6. This CDR3 spans 13 amino acids. Per the germline V gene, CDR1 is LNHDA and CDR2 is SQIVND (reference sequence). The CDR3 coding sequence is TGTGCCAGTAGGAGAGGGGGCGGGGAGACCCAGTACTTC. As protein: CASRRGGGETQYF.

J is TRBJ2-7 and V is TRBV27, with 9 bases that match TRBD2. CDR3 length: 16 amino acids. Losses at the gene ends were 4 bases for V and 5 bases for J; bases not matched to a gene: 12. Germline V lookup: CDR1 MNHEY, CDR2 SMNVEV (reference sequence). The DNA for the CDR3 is TGTGCCAGCAGTTCCCCCTGGCGGGAGGGGTCTGACGAGCAGTACTTC. Its translation: CASSSPWREGSDEQYF.

As DNA, the CDR3 is TGTGCCAGCAGCTTGAGGGGGGGAGATGGCGGGCTCTACACAGATACGCAGTATTTT. Protein product: CASSLRGGDGGLYTDTQYF. V is TRBV5-4 and J is TRBJ2-3; D possibly corresponds to TRBD2 (7 bases). Germline CDR1 reads SGHNT; CDR2 reads YYREEE (reference sequence). This CDR3 comprises 19 residues. With 1 base removed from V and 2 bases from J, the gap between germline ends came to 23 bases.

This clone was seen just once. This chain connects TRBV15 to TRBJ2-1, with 7 bases lining up with TRBD2. The CDR3 spans 17 residues. Per germline, CDR1 LNHNV and CDR2 YYDKDF (reference sequence). Unmatched junction bases numbered 13, after V lost 6 bases and J lost 2 bases. This CDR3 is CATSRSSGNTPYNEQFF. The CDR3 nucleotides read TGTGCCACCAGTAGGTCTAGCGGAAATACCCCCTACAATGAGCAGTTCTTC.

The genes are TRBV2 and TRBJ2-2; D is possibly TRBD2 (5 bases). The V gene's germline CDR1 is SNHLY and CDR2 FYNNEI. This CDR3 comprises 15 residues. Trimming stripped 7 bases from V and 4 bases from J, with 16 bases between. CDR3 DNA: TGTGCCAGCATCCGTGGGAGTGAGAGCACCGGGGAGCTGTTTTTT. Protein: CASIRGSESTGELFF.

The chain combines TRBV24-1 with TRBJ1-5, with TRBD1 identical over 10 bases. Trimming cost V 2 bases and J 7 bases; bases outside gene matches: 10. The CDR3 has 17 amino acids. Germline V gene lookup returns CDR1 KGHDR and CDR2 SFDVKD. The CDR3 coding sequence is TGTGCCACCAGTGATTCCTCGGACAGGGGGTTTACACAGCCCCAGCATTTT. Amino acid sequence: CATSDSSDRGFTQPQHF.